The 23 T cell receptor beta chains below come from one sample, sequenced in a study of T cell responses to AZD1222 COVID-19 vaccine. Method: immunoSEQ multiplex PCR; TCRdb's copy keeps in-frame clones and lacks some. The table has approximately 98,000 clones, roughly nine tenths seen once. Sequences were derived from peripheral blood, sampled on day 0 of MenACWY control vaccination. Receptors originate from an adult in good health.

The chain has TRBV28 and TRBJ1-2, with a tentative D call TRBD1 (6 bases). This CDR3 has 13 residues. Germline V gives CDR1 MDHEN, CDR2 SYDVKM. The ends were cut back, 4 bases at V and 3 bases at J, with 9 bases in the middle. CDR3 in amino acids: CASSWDNDYGYTF. DNA for the CDR3: TGTGCCAGCAGTTGGGACAACGACTATGGCTACACCTTC.

The genes are TRBV6-5 and TRBJ1-2; 12 bases agree with TRBD1. This CDR3 is 15 amino acids long. V lost 2 bases and J lost 10; bases outside the gene matches: 8. Germline loops: CDR1 MNHEY, CDR2 SVGAGI. CDR3 in DNA: TGTGCCAGCAGTTACGGGACAGGGGGCCCTCGGATCTACACCTTC. Translated: CASSYGTGGPRIYTF.

This rearrangement joins TRBV4-1 to TRBJ1-1; D is perhaps TRBD1 (5 bases). Germline loops: CDR1 MGHRA, CDR2 YSYEKL. The CDR3 covers 14 residues. V was cut by 4 bases and J by 8 bases, with 17 bases left in between. CDR3 in amino acids: CASSLGGFPFEAFF. The CDR3 DNA is TGCGCCAGCAGCCTCGGGGGGTTCCCCTTCGAAGCTTTCTTT.

The V and J genes are TRBV4-2 and TRBJ2-1; 10 bases match TRBD2. The CDR3 is 17 amino acids. Germline V CDR1 and CDR2: LGHNA, YNFKEQ. The trim removed 3 bases at V and 3 bases at J, leaving 8 bases unmatched. CDR3 in amino acids: CASSQVSAGGFYNEQFF. The CDR3 nucleotides are TGTGCCAGCAGCCAGGTCTCAGCGGGGGGGTTCTACAATGAGCAGTTCTTC.

The chain employs TRBV20-1 and TRBJ2-7; 8 bases match TRBD2. J was trimmed by 3 bases and V by 3 bases; bases with no gene match: 4. This CDR3 contains 13 residues. CDR1 DFQATT and CDR2 SNEGSKA come from the germline V gene (reference sequence). CDR3 coding DNA: TGCAGTGCTAGTTTTAGCGGGGACTACGAGCAGTACTTC. Its translation: CSASFSGDYEQYF.

The chain employs TRBV5-1 and TRBJ1-5, with D maybe TRBD1 (5 bases). Trimming stripped 0 bases from V and 7 bases from J, with 11 bases between. The CDR3 has 14 amino acids. Germline lookup yields CDR1 SGHRS and CDR2 YFSETQ. CDR3 bases: TGCGCCAGCAGCTTGGCCGGCCGGGACCAGCCCCAGCATTTT. Amino acid sequence: CASSLAGRDQPQHF.

The rearrangement joins TRBV6-1 to TRBJ2-7, with TRBD1 identical over 7 bases. The V and J ends lost 2 bases and 0 bases, in that order; junction bases with no gene match: 7. The CDR3 is 16 amino acids. The germline CDR1 and CDR2 sequences are MNHNS and SASEGT. The CDR3 reads CASSELLRQGSYEQYF. CDR3 DNA sequence: TGTGCCAGCAGTGAACTTTTGAGACAGGGCTCCTACGAGCAGTACTTC.

The V and J genes are TRBV5-4 and TRBJ1-1; D is ambiguous. The CDR3 totals 13 residues. The germline V and J ends were trimmed by 2 bases and 1 base, with 6 bases remaining between them. Looked up from germline, CDR1 is SGHNT and CDR2 is YYREEE (reference sequence). Here the CDR3 DNA reads TGTGCCAGCAGCTTAACAGCGAACACTGAAGCTTTCTTT. This sequence encodes CASSLTANTEAFF.

V and J are TRBV11-1 and TRBJ2-2; 9 positions agree with TRBD2. CDR1 is SGHAT, CDR2 FQDESV, per germline (reference sequence). The CDR3 has 16 amino acids. J gave up 3 bases and V 0 bases, and 2 bases lay outside the gene matches. CDR3 loop: CASSLAAGGDTGELFF. DNA of the CDR3: TGTGCCAGCAGCTTAGCCGCGGGGGGGGACACCGGGGAGCTGTTTTTT.

V usage is TRBV5-6 and J usage is TRBJ1-2, with D perhaps TRBD1 (5 bases). The V gene lost 3 bases and the J gene lost 8 bases, with 11 bases spanning the gap. The germline CDR1 and CDR2 sequences are SGHDT and YYEEEE. CDR3 length: 12 amino acids. CDR3 bases: TGTGCCAGCAGCTCGGGACGGCAGGGCTACACCTTC. This encodes CASSSGRQGYTF.

The V gene is TRBV5-1, the J gene TRBJ1-1, with a tentative D call TRBD1 (5 bases). The length of the CDR3 is 13 residues. V lost 4 bases and J lost 5, with 12 bases in between. CDR1 is SGHRS and CDR2 is YFSETQ in the germline V gene. CDR3 in amino acids: CASSPGSGTEAFF. The CDR3 nucleotides read TGCGCCAGCAGCCCCGGGTCAGGGACTGAAGCTTTCTTT. Supplemented by reference TRBV5-1 and TRBJ1-1, the full variable domain reads KAGVTQTPRYLIKTRGQQVTLSCSPISGHRSVSWYQQTPGQGLQFLFEYFSETQRNKGNFPGRFSGRQFSNSRSEMNVSTLELGDSALYLCASSPGSGTEAFFGQGTRLTVV.

As DNA, the CDR3 is TGTGCCAGCAGTTTTACAGAGCCTCTATTCCCCCTCTATGGCTACACCTTC. This gives the protein CASSFTEPLFPLYGYTF. This chain joins TRBV28 and TRBJ1-2; D is undetermined. V gave up 3 bases and J gave up 4 bases, with 21 bases separating them. The length of the CDR3 is 17 residues. Germline V gene lookup returns CDR1 MDHEN and CDR2 SYDVKM.

The chain recombines TRBV5-8 with TRBJ1-6; TRBD1 matches 7 bases. Germline lookup yields CDR1 SGHTS and CDR2 YDEGEE. The CDR3 is 14 residues long. With V trimmed by 4 bases and J by 4 bases, 2 bases remained unmatched. CDR3 sequence reads: CASSTGQYNSPLHF. CDR3 bases: TGTGCCAGCAGCACGGGACAGTATAATTCACCCCTCCACTTT.

The rearrangement uses TRBV5-1 and TRBJ2-6; D unresolved. The germline gives CDR1 SGHRS, CDR2 YFSETQ. Deletions cut 4 bases from V and 4 bases from J, with 15 bases between. This CDR3 is 16 amino acids long. For the CDR3, the DNA is TGCGCCAGCAGCCTATCCATACCCCTGGGGGCCAACGTCCTGACTTTC. Its translation is CASSLSIPLGANVLTF.

The chain joins TRBV4-2 to TRBJ1-4; D is uncertain. CDR3 length: 17 amino acids. The V gene lost 1 base and the J gene lost 1 base, with 13 bases spanning the gap. Per the germline V gene, CDR1 is LGHNA and CDR2 is YNFKEQ. The CDR3 DNA follows: TGTGCCAGCAGCCAAGTGTTTGGGGAGGTAACTAATGAAAAACTGTTTTTT. It translates to CASSQVFGEVTNEKLFF.

The V call is TRBV5-4, the J call TRBJ1-3; possibly TRBD1 for D (5 bases). The germline V gene has CDR1 SGHNT and CDR2 YYREEE (reference sequence). This CDR3 spans 14 amino acids. The germline V and J ends were trimmed by 1 base and 2 bases, with 7 bases remaining between them. The CDR3 loop is CASSLQGPGNTIYF. The CDR3 DNA follows: TGTGCCAGCAGCTTGCAGGGACCTGGAAACACCATATATTTT.

The chain uses TRBV5-1 and TRBJ2-1; 8 bases match TRBD1. The CDR3 loop spans 15 amino acids. CDR1 is SGHRS and CDR2 is YFSETQ in the germline V gene. V trimming: 4 bases; J trimming: 4 bases; junction bases outside the gene matches: 7. The CDR3 loop is CASSEDGQGYNEQFF. CDR3 coding DNA: TGCGCCAGCAGCGAGGATGGACAGGGTTACAATGAGCAGTTCTTC.

This chain connects TRBV7-3 to TRBJ1-2; TRBD1 matches at 9 bases. Trimming took 2 bases from V and 5 from J; bases not matched to a gene: 6. CDR1 and CDR2 from the germline V gene are SGHTA and FQGTGA. The CDR3 is made up of 15 amino acids. CDR3 protein: CASSLGLGTGYGYTF. The CDR3 DNA follows: TGTGCCAGCAGCTTAGGGTTGGGGACAGGGTATGGCTACACCTTC.

The chain recombines TRBV7-9 with TRBJ2-7, with D perhaps matching TRBD1 or TRBD2 (5 bases each). V lost 5 bases and J 7 bases, leaving 21 bases between the germline ends. Germline V gene sequence: CDR1 SEHNR, CDR2 FQNEAQ (reference sequence). The CDR3 contains 15 residues. This CDR3 is CASSPSPQSREEQYF. The CDR3 nucleotides read TGTGCCAGCAGCCCATCCCCACAGTCCAGGGAGGAGCAGTACTTC.

The gene calls are TRBV5-4 and TRBJ1-2; D remains unclear. Trimming pared 4 bases from V and 0 bases from J, leaving 13 bases between. Germline CDR1 reads SGHNT; CDR2 reads YYREEE (reference sequence). CDR3 length: 15 residues. Written as DNA, the CDR3 is TGTGCCAGCAGCAGCCGGGCCGAGGCTAACTATGGCTACACCTTC. Its protein is CASSSRAEANYGYTF.

This chain connects TRBV12-3 or TRBV12-4 to TRBJ2-3, with D unclear. Trimming left V 5 bases short and J 6 bases short, with 12 bases between. This CDR3 region has 13 residues. The CDR3 spells CASSKTGRDTQYF. CDR3 in DNA: TGTGCCAGCAGTAAAACGGGTCGGGATACGCAGTATTTT.

This sequence joins TRBV6-5 and TRBJ2-1, with D tentatively TRBD1 (6 bases). The germline V gene encodes CDR1 MNHEY and CDR2 SVGAGI. The V end was cut by 3 bases, the J end by 3 bases, with 12 bases between. CDR3 length: 15 amino acids. The CDR3 protein is CASSYSGTHYNEQFF. For the CDR3, the DNA is TGTGCCAGCAGTTATTCCGGGACACACTACAATGAGCAGTTCTTC.

The chain combines TRBV7-9 with TRBJ2-3; 10 bases map to TRBD2. The ends lost 2 bases at V and 7 bases at J; junction bases unmatched: 3. Germline CDR1 SEHNR, CDR2 FQNEAQ (reference sequence). The CDR3 is 14 amino acids. The CDR3 bases are TGTGCCAGCAGCTTACTAGCGGGGGTGTATACGCAGTATTTT. This gives the protein CASSLLAGVYTQYF. The full variable domain, in which reference TRBV7-9 and TRBJ2-3 provide the parts outside the CDR3, is DTGVSQNPRHKITKRGQNVTFRCDPISEHNRLYWYRQTLGQGPEFLTYFQNEAQLEKSRLLSDRFSAERPKGSFSTLEIQRTEQGDSAMYLCASSLLAGVYTQYFGPGTRLTVL.